This T cell receptor beta chain was documented in a study of cytomegalovirus exposure and HLA in healthy donors. Study-level information: Genotyping of more than 300 donors showed that about 84% belonged to the Caucasian-associated ancestry cluster.

Findings and caveats of the study: The study labeled fewer than 200 TCR beta chains cytomegalovirus-associated.

Comments on this clone: As yet, its antigen is unknown.

The CDR3 is 13 residues long. Trimming took 0 bases from V and 8 from J, leaving 11 bases between them. Germline V gene lookup returns CDR1 SGDLS and CDR2 YYNGEE. The PCR employed 60 Vbeta primers together with 13 Jbeta primers. Generated by immunoSEQ multiplex PCR, the TCRdb table keeps only in-frame clones and is missing some. The table includes around 140,000 clones, 64% detected once. This chain connects TRBV9 to TRBJ1-2; D may be TRBD1 (5 bases). This sequence originates from a woman between 40 and 55 years old in good health and CMV-seronegative. The sample comprised PBMCs. CDR3 in DNA: TGTGCCAGCAGCGTAGACCAGGGATGGGGCTACACCTTC. Translating it yields CASSVDQGWGYTF.